Reported below is one TCR beta chain. The data were taken from a study of T cell changes during pregnancy in multiple sclerosis. Clones were read by immunoSEQ multiplex PCR, and TCRdb kept only the in-frame ones, dropping some. The table lists around 100,000 clones, roughly nine tenths of them singletons. The CDR3 extends over 17 amino acids. The J segment lost 2 bases and the V segment lost 3 bases, leaving 8 bases of the junction unmatched. CDR1 and CDR2 (germline): LNHDA, SQIVND (reference sequence). The material sequenced was peripheral blood, taken in the third trimester of pregnancy. The V and J genes are TRBV19 and TRBJ1-5; 9 bases fit TRBD1. This receptor was taken from a female donor with multiple sclerosis, enrolled in a pregnancy study. The CDR3 sequence is CASSMGGGDRGNQPQHF. The DNA for the CDR3 is TGTGCCAGTAGTATGGGTGGAGGGGACAGGGGCAATCAGCCCCAGCATTTT.